The rows below give T cell receptor beta chains drawn from one sample of a study of cytomegalovirus exposure and HLA in healthy donors. Using immunoSEQ multiplex PCR, the repertoire was profiled, and TCRdb retains in-frame clones only, with some absent. This table has roughly 80,000 clones, around 78% appearing once. The sequenced sample was PBMCs. The receptors were sampled from a middle-aged man in good health and CMV-seronegative. The CDR3 runs from the conserved cysteine through the conserved F or W. A D gene is named only where the DNA matches it firmly. Only some rows state a clone size, as once, few, many or a class for expanded clones.

CDR3aa,CDR3nt,v_gene,j_gene,abundance,d_gene
CASSWSTRSGAFF,TGTGCCAGCAGCTGGTCTACGCGCTCCGGGGCTTTCTTT,TRBV5-6,TRBJ1-1,many,.
CASNVGAQGNYGYTF,TGTGCCAGCAACGTGGGGGCACAGGGGAACTATGGCTACACCTTC,TRBV5-5,TRBJ1-2,few,TRBD1
CASRPTRNYGYTF,TGTGCCAGCAGACCGACAAGAAACTATGGCTACACCTTC,TRBV6-5,TRBJ1-2,.,.
CASSLEGDSPLHF,TGTGCCAGCAGCTTAGAGGGGGATTCACCCCTCCACTTT,TRBV7-9,TRBJ1-6,.,.
CSVADSSNQPQHF,TGCAGCGTTGCCGACTCCAGCAATCAGCCCCAGCATTTT,TRBV29-1,TRBJ1-5,.,.
CASGGSTYEQYF,TGTGCCAGCGGGGGCAGCACCTACGAGCAGTACTTC,TRBV7-2,TRBJ2-7,.,.
CASSSGQTRYEQYF,TGTGCCAGCAGCTCCGGACAGACGCGCTACGAGCAGTACTTC,TRBV11-2,TRBJ2-7,.,.
CASRHRETGELFF,TGTGCCAGCAGACACAGGGAAACCGGGGAGCTGTTTTTT,TRBV11-1,TRBJ2-2,.,.
CASLTQQGRGEKLFF,TGTGCCTCCCTCACCCAACAGGGACGCGGTGAAAAACTGTTTTTT,TRBV30,TRBJ1-4,.,.
CASSLAGFGELFF,TGCGCCAGCAGCTTGGCAGGGTTCGGGGAGCTGTTTTTT,TRBV5-1,TRBJ2-2,.,.
CASRALIGQEVLGYGYTF,TGTGCCAGCAGGGCATTGATTGGACAGGAAGTACTGGGCTATGGCTACACCTTC,TRBV2,TRBJ1-2,once,TRBD1
CASSEWRNQETQYF,TGCGCCAGCAGTGAGTGGAGGAACCAAGAGACCCAGTACTTC,TRBV10-1,TRBJ2-5,few,.
CASSSRASRTDTQYF,TGCGCCAGCAGTTCGAGGGCTTCCCGCACAGATACGCAGTATTTT,TRBV5-1,TRBJ2-3,.,.
CASSIQGVIHTEAFF,TGTGCCAGTAGTATACAGGGGGTTATACACACTGAAGCTTTCTTT,TRBV19,TRBJ1-1,once,TRBD1
CASRDRNTGELFF,TGTGCCAGCAGGGACAGGAACACCGGGGAGCTGTTTTTT,TRBV2,TRBJ2-2,.,.
CASRRDRGPGTGELFF,TGTGCCAGCAGACGGGACAGGGGGCCGGGCACCGGGGAGCTGTTTTTT,TRBV2,TRBJ2-2,.,TRBD1
CSSSFLPDRGRRTGELFF,TGTTCCAGCAGCTTCCTACCTGACAGGGGGCGTCGAACCGGGGAGCTGTTTTTT,TRBV7-9,TRBJ2-2,.,TRBD1
CASKWGRTEAFF,TGTGCCAGTAAGTGGGGGCGGACTGAAGCTTTCTTT,TRBV28,TRBJ1-1,.,.
CASSLRREGNTQYF,TGTGCCAGCAGCTTAAGGCGGGAGGGAAATACGCAGTATTTT,TRBV7-9,TRBJ2-3,.,TRBD2
CASSPFFSRGNTIYF,TGTGCCAGCTCACCCTTTTTTTCTCGGGGAAACACCATATATTTT,TRBV18,TRBJ1-3,.,.
CASSMARTGELFF,TGTGCCAGCAGCATGGCACGCACCGGGGAGCTGTTTTTT,TRBV11-3,TRBJ2-2,.,.
CASSYGLSNEKLFF,TGTGCCAGCAGTTACGGACTGAGTAATGAAAAACTGTTTTTT,TRBV6-5,TRBJ1-4,.,.
CASSLQTSGVDTQYF,TGTGCCAGCAGCTTACAGACTAGCGGGGTTGATACGCAGTATTTT,TRBV7-2,TRBJ2-3,.,TRBD2
CASSISDLRTDTQYF,TGTGCCAGTAGTATCAGCGACTTACGCACAGATACGCAGTATTTT,TRBV19,TRBJ2-3,.,.
CASASSGRTYEQYF,TGCGCCAGCGCCTCTTCAGGGAGGACCTACGAGCAGTACTTC,TRBV5-1,TRBJ2-7,.,.
CASSLKWTSGAYTQYF,TGTGCCAGCAGCTTAAAGTGGACTAGCGGGGCATATACGCAGTATTTT,TRBV7-2,TRBJ2-3,once,TRBD2
CASSLDAVSNQPQHF,TGTGCCAGCAGCTTAGATGCAGTTAGCAATCAGCCCCAGCATTTT,TRBV11-2,TRBJ1-5,.,.
CASSPPEGSSYNEQFF,TGTGCCAGCTCACCACCTGAAGGGAGCTCCTACAATGAGCAGTTCTTC,TRBV18,TRBJ2-1,.,.
CAWSVSVFYNSPLHF,TGTGCCTGGAGTGTCAGTGTGTTCTATAATTCACCCCTCCACTTT,TRBV30,TRBJ1-6,.,.
CAASTRDTQYF,TGTGCCGCAAGTACGCGGGATACGCAGTATTTT,TRBV5-6,TRBJ2-3,.,.
CASNKLGDSSYEQYF,TGCGCCAGCAACAAATTAGGGGATAGCTCCTACGAGCAGTACTTC,TRBV5-1,TRBJ2-7,.,.
CASSWTIDSNQPQHF,TGTGCCAGCAGTTGGACAATCGATAGCAATCAGCCCCAGCATTTT,TRBV6-1,TRBJ1-5,.,.
CASSEADGGSYNEQFF,TGTGCCAGCAGTGAAGCGGACGGGGGCTCCTACAATGAGCAGTTCTTC,TRBV6-1,TRBJ2-1,few,.
CASSPLAGETQYF,TGTGCCAGCTCACCACTAGCGGGGGAGACCCAGTACTTC,TRBV18,TRBJ2-5,.,TRBD2
CASSWVGTSGAKQFF,TGTGCCAGCAGCTGGGTAGGGACTAGCGGGGCTAAGCAGTTCTTC,TRBV7-9,TRBJ2-1,.,TRBD2
CASSSDRQDQQQFF,TGTGCCAGCAGCTCGGACCGACAGGACCAGCAGCAGTTCTTC,TRBV7-2,TRBJ2-1,.,.
CASSQGTLTRTGELFF,TGTGCCAGCAGCCAAGGGACTCTTACACGCACCGGGGAGCTGTTTTTT,TRBV4-2,TRBJ2-2,once,.
CASRLQGADTIYF,TGTGCCAGCAGATTACAGGGGGCAGACACCATATATTTT,TRBV28,TRBJ1-3,.,TRBD1
CAWSAFSQGRASGANVLTF,TGTGCCTGGAGCGCTTTTTCGCAGGGTAGGGCCTCTGGGGCCAACGTCCTGACTTTC,TRBV30,TRBJ2-6,.,.
CASSVRDRGQPQHF,TGTGCCAGCAGTGTAAGGGACAGGGGACAGCCCCAGCATTTT,TRBV2,TRBJ1-5,.,TRBD1
CASSPVGGGETQYF,TGTGCCAGCAGCCCCGTAGGGGGTGGAGAGACCCAGTACTTC,TRBV7-9,TRBJ2-5,.,.